The 5 T cell receptor beta chains below come from one sample, sequenced in a study of blood T cell repertoires in COVID-19. Data came from immunoSEQ multiplex PCR; TCRdb stores just in-frame clones and leaves some out. In the table there are fewer than 200,000 clones, around 74% of which are singletons. Sequenced input: peripheral blood. Receptors were obtained from a man in his 70s with acute or convalescent COVID-19.

This clone was detected only once. The chain recombines TRBV3-1 (or the pseudogene TRBV3-2) with TRBJ2-5; the match to TRBD2 covers 9 bases. The CDR3 is made up of 14 amino acids. CDR1 LGHDT and CDR2 YNNKEL come from the germline V gene (reference sequence). After removal of 4 bases from V and 9 bases from J, the junction contained 9 bases not matched to a gene. CDR3 bases: TGTGCCAGCAGCCTACCGGGACTAGCTTCAGCCCAGTACTTC. It is translated as CASSLPGLASAQYF.

The CDR3 DNA reads TGTGCCAGCAGTGAGCCCGGGACAGGGGGAATGTACGAGCAGTACTTC. Residues: CASSEPGTGGMYEQYF. The rearrangement uses TRBV25-1 and TRBJ2-7; the match to TRBD1 covers 11 bases. V lost 3 bases, J lost 4 bases, and 8 bases stayed unmatched. CDR3 size: 16 residues. The V gene's germline CDR1 is MGHDK and CDR2 SYGVNS.

V gene TRBV30 combines with J gene TRBJ2-3, with D possibly being TRBD1 (6 bases). The CDR3 consists of 16 residues. CDR1 is GTSNPN and CDR2 is SVGIG in the germline V gene (reference sequence). The V end was cut by 1 base, the J end by 1 base, with 15 bases between. The chain's CDR3 is CAWSGGRASGTDTQYF. CDR3 nucleotides: TGTGCCTGGAGTGGGGGGCGGGCTTCTGGCACAGATACGCAGTATTTT. The full variable domain, rest sourced from reference TRBV30 and TRBJ2-3, is SQTIHQWPATLVQPVGSPLSLECTVEGTSNPNLYWYRQAAGRGLQLLFYSVGIGQISSEVPQNLSASRPQDRQFILSSKKLLLSDSGFYLCAWSGGRASGTDTQYFGPGTRLTVL.

A few counts support this clone. The chain joins TRBV3-1 (or the pseudogene TRBV3-2) to TRBJ2-1, with 7 bases fitting TRBD2. The germline CDR1 and CDR2 sequences are LGHDT and YNNKEL (reference sequence). J gave up 2 bases and V 3 bases, and 7 bases lay outside the gene matches. The CDR3 has 16 amino acids. This chain's CDR3 is CASSHPSGMAYNEQFF. CDR3 in DNA: TGTGCCAGCAGCCACCCCAGCGGGATGGCCTACAATGAGCAGTTCTTC.

This clone came up once. The CDR3 region is CASRKRDSTTNYGYTF. The CDR3 DNA follows: TGTGCCAGCAGGAAACGGGACAGCACGACTAACTATGGCTACACCTTC. The J gene is TRBJ1-2, the V gene TRBV2, with 7 bases aligning to TRBD1. The ends lost 6 bases at V and 0 bases at J; junction bases unmatched: 10. Germline V gene lookup returns CDR1 SNHLY and CDR2 FYNNEI. CDR3 length: 16 amino acids.